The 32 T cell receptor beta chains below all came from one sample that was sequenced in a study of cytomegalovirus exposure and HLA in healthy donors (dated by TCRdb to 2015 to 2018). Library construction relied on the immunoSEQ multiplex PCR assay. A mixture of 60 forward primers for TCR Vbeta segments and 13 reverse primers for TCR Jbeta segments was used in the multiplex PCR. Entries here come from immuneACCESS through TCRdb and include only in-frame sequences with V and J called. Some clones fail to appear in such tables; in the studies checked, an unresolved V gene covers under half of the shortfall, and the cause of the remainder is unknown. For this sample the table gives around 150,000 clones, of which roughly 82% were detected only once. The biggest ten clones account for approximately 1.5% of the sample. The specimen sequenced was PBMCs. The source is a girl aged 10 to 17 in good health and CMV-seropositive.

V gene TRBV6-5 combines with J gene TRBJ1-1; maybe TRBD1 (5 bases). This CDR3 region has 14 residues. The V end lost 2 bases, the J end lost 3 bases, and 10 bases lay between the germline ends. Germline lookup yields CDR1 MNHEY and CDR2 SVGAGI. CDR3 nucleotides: TGTGCCAGCAGTTACCAGGGTTGGGACACTGAAGCTTTCTTT. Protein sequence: CASSYQGWDTEAFF.

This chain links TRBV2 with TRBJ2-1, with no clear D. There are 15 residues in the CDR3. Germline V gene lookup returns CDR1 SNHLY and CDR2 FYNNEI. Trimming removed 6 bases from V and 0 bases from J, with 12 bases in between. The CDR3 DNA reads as TGTGCCAGCAGCAATCTCGCTAGCTCCTACAATGAGCAGTTCTTC. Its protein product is CASSNLASSYNEQFF.

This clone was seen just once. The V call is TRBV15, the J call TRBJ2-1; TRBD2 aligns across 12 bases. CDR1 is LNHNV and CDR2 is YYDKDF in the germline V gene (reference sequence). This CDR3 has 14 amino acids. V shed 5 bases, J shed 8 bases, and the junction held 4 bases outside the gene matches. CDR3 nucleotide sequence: TGTGCCACCAGCGGAGGACTAGCGGGATATGAGCAGTTCTTC. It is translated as CATSGGLAGYEQFF.

CDR3 DNA sequence: TGTGCCAGCAGCCTATATAGCCAAGAGACCCAGTACTTC. Its translation: CASSLYSQETQYF. The V gene is TRBV9, the J gene TRBJ2-5; D uncertain. Trimming shortened V by 4 bases and J by 1 base, and 8 bases separated the two germline ends. Germline loops: CDR1 SGDLS, CDR2 YYNGEE. The CDR3 is 13 amino acids. Supplemented by reference TRBV9 and TRBJ2-5, the full variable domain reads DSGVTQTPKHLITATGQRVTLRCSPRSGDLSVYWYQQSLDQGLQFLIQYYNGEERAKGNILERFSAQQFPDLHSELNLSSLELGDSALYFCASSLYSQETQYFGPGTRLLVL.

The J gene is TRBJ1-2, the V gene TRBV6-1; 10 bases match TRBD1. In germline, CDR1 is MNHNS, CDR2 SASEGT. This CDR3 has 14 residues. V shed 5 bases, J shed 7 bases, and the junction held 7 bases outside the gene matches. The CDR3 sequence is CASSQGTGASGYTF. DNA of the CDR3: TGTGCCAGCAGTCAAGGGACAGGGGCTTCTGGCTACACCTTC.

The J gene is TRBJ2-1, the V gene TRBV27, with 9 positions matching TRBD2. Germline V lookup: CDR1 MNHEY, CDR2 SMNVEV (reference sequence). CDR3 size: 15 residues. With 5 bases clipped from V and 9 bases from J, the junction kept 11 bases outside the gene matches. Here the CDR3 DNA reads TGTGCCAGCAGTCCAATAGCGGGAGCGGTTACTGAGCAGTTCTTC. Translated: CASSPIAGAVTEQFF.

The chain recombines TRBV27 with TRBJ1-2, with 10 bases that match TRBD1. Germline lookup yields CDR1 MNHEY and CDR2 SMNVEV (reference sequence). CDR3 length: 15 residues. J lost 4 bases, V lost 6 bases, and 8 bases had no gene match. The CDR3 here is CASSSGTGAFYGYTF. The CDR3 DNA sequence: TGTGCCAGCAGCTCCGGGACAGGGGCCTTCTATGGCTACACCTTC.

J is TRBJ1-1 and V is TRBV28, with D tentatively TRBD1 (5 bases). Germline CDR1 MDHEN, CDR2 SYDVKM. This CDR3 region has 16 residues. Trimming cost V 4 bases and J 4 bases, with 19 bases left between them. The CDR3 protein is CASSSITSGFSTEAFF. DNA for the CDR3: TGTGCCAGCAGTTCCATAACATCAGGGTTTTCCACTGAAGCTTTCTTT.

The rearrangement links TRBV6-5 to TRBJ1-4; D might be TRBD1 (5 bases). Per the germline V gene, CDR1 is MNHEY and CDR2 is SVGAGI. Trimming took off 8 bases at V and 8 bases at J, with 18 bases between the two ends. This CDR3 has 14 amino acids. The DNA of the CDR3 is TGTGCCAGCGGAACCCAGGGTGGACGGGAAAAACTGTTTTTT. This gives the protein CASGTQGGREKLFF.

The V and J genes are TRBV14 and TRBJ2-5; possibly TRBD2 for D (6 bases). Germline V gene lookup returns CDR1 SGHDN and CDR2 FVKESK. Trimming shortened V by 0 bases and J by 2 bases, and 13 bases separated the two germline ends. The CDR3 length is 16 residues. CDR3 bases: TGTGCCAGCAGCCAAGAAGGGCGGGGTTTACAAGAGACCCAGTACTTC. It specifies CASSQEGRGLQETQYF. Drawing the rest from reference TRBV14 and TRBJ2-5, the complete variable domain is EAGVTQFPSHSVIEKGQTVTLRCDPISGHDNLYWYRRVMGKEIKFLLHFVKESKQDESGMPNNRFLAERTGGTYSTLKVQPAELEDSGVYFCASSQEGRGLQETQYFGPGTRLLVL.

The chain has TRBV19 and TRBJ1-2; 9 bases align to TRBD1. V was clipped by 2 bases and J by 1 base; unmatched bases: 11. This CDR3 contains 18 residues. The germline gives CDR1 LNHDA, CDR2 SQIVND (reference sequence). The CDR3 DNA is TGTGCCAGTAGTATATCCTTGGACAGGGGAAGGATTAACTATGGCTACACCTTC. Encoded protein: CASSISLDRGRINYGYTF.

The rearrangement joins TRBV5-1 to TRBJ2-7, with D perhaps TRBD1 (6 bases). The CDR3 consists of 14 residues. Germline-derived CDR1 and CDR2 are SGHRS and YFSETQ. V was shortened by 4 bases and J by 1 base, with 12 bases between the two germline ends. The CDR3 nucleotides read TGCGCCAGCAGCCGAGGGGGTGAGTCCTACGAGCAGTACTTC. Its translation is CASSRGGESYEQYF.

CDR3 bases: TGTGCCAGCAGTTCCTTGGAGAAATTCTACAATGAGCAGTTCTTC. Translation gives CASSSLEKFYNEQFF. The chain is built from TRBV27 and TRBJ2-1; D unresolved. The V end was cut by 4 bases, the J end by 3 bases, with 13 bases between. There are 15 residues in the CDR3. Looked up from germline, CDR1 is MNHEY and CDR2 is SMNVEV (reference sequence).

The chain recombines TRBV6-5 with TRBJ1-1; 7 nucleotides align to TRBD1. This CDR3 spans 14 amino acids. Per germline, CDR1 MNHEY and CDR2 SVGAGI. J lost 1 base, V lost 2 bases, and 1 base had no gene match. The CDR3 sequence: CASSYGQANTEAFF. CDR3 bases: TGTGCCAGCAGTTACGGACAGGCGAACACTGAAGCTTTCTTT.

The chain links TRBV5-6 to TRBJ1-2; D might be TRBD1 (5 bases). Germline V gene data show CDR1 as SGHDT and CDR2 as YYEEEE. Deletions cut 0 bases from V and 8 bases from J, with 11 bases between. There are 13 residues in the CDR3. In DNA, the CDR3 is TGTGCCAGCAGCTTGGGACAGCCCACGGGCTACACCTTC. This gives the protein CASSLGQPTGYTF.

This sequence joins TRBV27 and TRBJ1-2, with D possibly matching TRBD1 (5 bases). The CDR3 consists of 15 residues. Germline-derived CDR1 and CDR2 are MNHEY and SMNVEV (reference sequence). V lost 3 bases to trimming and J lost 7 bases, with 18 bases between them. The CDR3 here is CASSLGLGLMGGYTF. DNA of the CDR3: TGTGCCAGCAGTTTGGGATTGGGGCTAATGGGTGGCTACACCTTC.

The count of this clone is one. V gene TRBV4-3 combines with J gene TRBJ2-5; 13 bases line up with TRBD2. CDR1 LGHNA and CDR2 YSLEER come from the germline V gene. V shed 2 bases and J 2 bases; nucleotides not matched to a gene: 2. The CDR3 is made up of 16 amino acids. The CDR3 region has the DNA TGCGCCAGCAGCCAATGGACTAGCGGGGGTCAAGAGACCCAGTACTTC. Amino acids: CASSQWTSGGQETQYF.

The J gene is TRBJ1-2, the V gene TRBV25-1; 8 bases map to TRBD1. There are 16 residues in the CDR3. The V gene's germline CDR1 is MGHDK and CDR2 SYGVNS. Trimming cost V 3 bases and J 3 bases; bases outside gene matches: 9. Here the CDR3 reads CASSETSRGRDYGYTF. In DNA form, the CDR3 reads TGTGCCAGCAGTGAGACGTCCAGGGGGCGCGACTATGGCTACACCTTC.

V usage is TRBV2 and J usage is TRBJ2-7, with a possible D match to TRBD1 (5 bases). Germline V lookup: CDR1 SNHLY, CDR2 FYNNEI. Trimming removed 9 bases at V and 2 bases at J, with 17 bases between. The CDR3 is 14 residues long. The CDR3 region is CASNLLAGPYEQYF. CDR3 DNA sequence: TGTGCCAGTAACCTCCTCGCAGGGCCCTACGAGCAGTACTTC.

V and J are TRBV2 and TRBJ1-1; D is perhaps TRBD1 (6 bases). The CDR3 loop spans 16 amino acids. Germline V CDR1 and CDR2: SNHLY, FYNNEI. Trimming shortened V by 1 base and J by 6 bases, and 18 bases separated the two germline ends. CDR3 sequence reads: CASSEEPRQVGAEAFF. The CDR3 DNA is TGTGCCAGCAGTGAAGAACCTCGACAGGTGGGGGCTGAAGCTTTCTTT.

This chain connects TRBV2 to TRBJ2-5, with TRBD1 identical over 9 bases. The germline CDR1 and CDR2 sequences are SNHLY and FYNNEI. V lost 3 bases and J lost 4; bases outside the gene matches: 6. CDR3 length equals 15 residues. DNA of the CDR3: TGTGCCAGCAGTGACTTACAGGGGGCGCGAGAGACCCAGTACTTC. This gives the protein CASSDLQGARETQYF. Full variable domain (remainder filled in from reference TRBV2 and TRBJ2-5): EPEVTQTPSHQVTQMGQEVILRCVPISNHLYFYWYRQILGQKVEFLVSFYNNEISEKSEIFDDQFSVERPDGSNFTLKIRSTKLEDSAMYFCASSDLQGARETQYFGPGTRLLVL.

DNA for the CDR3: TGCGCCAGCAGTGAGTCAACGGGGGAGACCCAGTACTTC. Translated: CASSESTGETQYF. The chain has TRBV10-1 and TRBJ2-5, with D tentatively TRBD2 (5 bases). This CDR3 has 13 amino acids. Germline values: CDR1 WNHNN, CDR2 SYGVQD (reference sequence). V was clipped by 0 bases and J by 5 bases, with 7 bases between them.

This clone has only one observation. The DNA for the CDR3 is TGTGCCAGCAGCGGGGGGGGTAACGAGCAGTACTTC. As protein: CASSGGGNEQYF. J is TRBJ2-7 and V is TRBV7-9; 7 bases align to TRBD2. Germline-derived CDR1 and CDR2 are SEHNR and FQNEAQ (reference sequence). The J segment lost 5 bases and the V segment lost 5 bases, leaving 3 bases of the junction unmatched. This CDR3 is 12 amino acids long.

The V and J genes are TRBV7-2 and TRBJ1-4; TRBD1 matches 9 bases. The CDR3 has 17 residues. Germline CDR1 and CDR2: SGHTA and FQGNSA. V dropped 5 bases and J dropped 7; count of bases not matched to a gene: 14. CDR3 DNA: TGTGCCAGCAGCCCGACCGGGACAGGGCTGTATTCTGAAAAACTGTTTTTT. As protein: CASSPTGTGLYSEKLFF.

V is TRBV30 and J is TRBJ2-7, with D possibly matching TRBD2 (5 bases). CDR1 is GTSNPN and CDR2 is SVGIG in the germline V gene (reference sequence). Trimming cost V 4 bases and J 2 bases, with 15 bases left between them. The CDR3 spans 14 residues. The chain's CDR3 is CAWKEASSTYEQYF. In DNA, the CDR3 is TGTGCCTGGAAAGAGGCTAGCAGTACCTACGAGCAGTACTTC.

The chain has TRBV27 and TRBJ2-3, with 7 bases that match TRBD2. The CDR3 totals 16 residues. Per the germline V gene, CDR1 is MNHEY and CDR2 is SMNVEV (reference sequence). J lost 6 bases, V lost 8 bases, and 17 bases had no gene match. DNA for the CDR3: TGTGCCAGCTCAGGTCCACTGGCGGGAGTCGGGGATACGCAGTATTTT. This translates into CASSGPLAGVGDTQYF.

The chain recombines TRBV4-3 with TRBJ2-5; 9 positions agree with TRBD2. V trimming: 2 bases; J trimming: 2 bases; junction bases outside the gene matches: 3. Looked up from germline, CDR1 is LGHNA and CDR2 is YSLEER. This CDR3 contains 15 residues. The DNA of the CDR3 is TGCGCCAGCAGCCAAAGGACTAGCGCACAAGAGACCCAGTACTTC. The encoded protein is CASSQRTSAQETQYF.

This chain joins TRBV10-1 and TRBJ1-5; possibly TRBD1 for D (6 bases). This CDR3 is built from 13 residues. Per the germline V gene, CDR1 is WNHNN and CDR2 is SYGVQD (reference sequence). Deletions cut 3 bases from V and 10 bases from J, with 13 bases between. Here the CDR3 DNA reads TGCGCCAGCAGTGATGGCAGGGGCGACCCCCAGCATTTT. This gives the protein CASSDGRGDPQHF.

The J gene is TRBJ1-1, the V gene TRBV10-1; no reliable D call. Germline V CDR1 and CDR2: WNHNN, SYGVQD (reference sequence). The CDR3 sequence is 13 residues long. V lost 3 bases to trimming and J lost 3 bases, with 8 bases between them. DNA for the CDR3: TGCGCCAGCAGTGAACAGTGGGACACTGAAGCTTTCTTT. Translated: CASSEQWDTEAFF.

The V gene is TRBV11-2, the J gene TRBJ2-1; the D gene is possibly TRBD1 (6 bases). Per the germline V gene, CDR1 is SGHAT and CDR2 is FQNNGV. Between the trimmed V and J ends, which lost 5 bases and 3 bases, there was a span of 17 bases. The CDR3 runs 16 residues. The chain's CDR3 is CASSLPGDARYNEQFF. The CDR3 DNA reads TGTGCCAGCAGCCTCCCAGGGGACGCTCGCTACAATGAGCAGTTCTTC.

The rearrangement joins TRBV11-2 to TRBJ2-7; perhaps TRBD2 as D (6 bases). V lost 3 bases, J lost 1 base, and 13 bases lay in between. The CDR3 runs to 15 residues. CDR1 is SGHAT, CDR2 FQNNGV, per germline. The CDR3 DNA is TGTGCCAGCAGCTTGACGCGGGGAACTTCCTACGAGCAGTACTTC. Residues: CASSLTRGTSYEQYF. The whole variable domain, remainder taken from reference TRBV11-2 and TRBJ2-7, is EAGVAQSPRYKIIEKRQSVAFWCNPISGHATLYWYQQILGQGPKLLIQFQNNGVVDDSQLPKDRFSAERLKGVDSTLKIQPAKLEDSAVYLCASSLTRGTSYEQYFGPGTRLTVT.

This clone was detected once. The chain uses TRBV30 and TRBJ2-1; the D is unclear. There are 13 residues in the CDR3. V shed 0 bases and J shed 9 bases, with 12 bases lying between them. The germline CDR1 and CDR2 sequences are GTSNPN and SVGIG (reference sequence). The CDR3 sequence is CAWSVVLYGEQFF. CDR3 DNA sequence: TGTGCCTGGAGTGTAGTACTATATGGTGAGCAGTTCTTC.